Listed below are T cell receptor beta chains from one sample, sequenced in a study of graft-versus-host responses after intestinal transplantation. No cognate antigen is known for these TCRs. The table came from immunoSEQ multiplex PCR; TCRdb's copy has only in-frame clones and leaves some out. The table lists roughly 120,000 clones, roughly 93% of them singletons. This sample comprised unstimulated CD4+ T cells sorted from spleen or lymph node cells, obtained before intestinal transplant. Receptor source: a human donor who received an intestinal transplant. The CDR3 runs from the conserved cysteine through the conserved F or W. Fields, in order: CDR3 length, clone size, J gene, V gene, D gene, CDR3 protein, CDR3 DNA. D genes are given only for firm matches. The size field is filled for only some rows; it gives once, few, many or a size class.

len: 16; abundance: -; j_gene: TRBJ2-7; v_gene: TRBV7-9; d_gene: -; CDR3aa: CASSLVLLTRGDEQYF; CDR3nt: TGTGCCAGCAGCTTAGTGCTTTTGACTCGCGGGGACGAGCAGTACTTC
len: 15; abundance: -; j_gene: TRBJ2-7; v_gene: TRBV5-4; d_gene: TRBD2; CDR3aa: CASSEGLAGVYEQYF; CDR3nt: TGTGCCAGCAGCGAGGGACTAGCGGGAGTCTACGAGCAGTACTTC
len: 14; abundance: -; j_gene: TRBJ2-7; v_gene: TRBV11-2; d_gene: -; CDR3aa: CASSLDRGRWEQYF; CDR3nt: TGTGCCAGCAGCTTAGACAGGGGTCGGTGGGAGCAGTACTTC
len: 16; abundance: -; j_gene: TRBJ2-5; v_gene: TRBV2; d_gene: -; CDR3aa: CASSEFLGSGQETQYF; CDR3nt: TGTGCCAGCAGTGAATTCTTGGGGTCAGGGCAAGAGACCCAGTACTTC
len: 11; abundance: -; j_gene: TRBJ2-3; v_gene: TRBV2; d_gene: -; CDR3aa: CASSEGSTQYF; CDR3nt: TGTGCCAGCAGTGAAGGTAGTACGCAGTATTTT
len: 15; abundance: few; j_gene: TRBJ2-1; v_gene: TRBV6-1; d_gene: -; CDR3aa: CASSERRRAYNEQFF; CDR3nt: TGTGCCAGCAGTGAAAGGAGGAGGGCCTACAATGAGCAGTTCTTC
len: 14; abundance: -; j_gene: TRBJ1-1; v_gene: TRBV2; d_gene: -; CDR3aa: CASSLQGSGTEAFF; CDR3nt: TGTGCCAGCAGTTTACAGGGATCAGGCACTGAAGCTTTCTTT
len: 18; abundance: -; j_gene: TRBJ2-3; v_gene: TRBV5-6; d_gene: -; CDR3aa: CASSLLSTRKGPRDTQYF; CDR3nt: TGTGCCAGCAGCTTGCTTTCAACTCGGAAGGGCCCGAGAGATACGCAGTATTTT
len: 17; abundance: once; j_gene: TRBJ2-3; v_gene: TRBV10-1; d_gene: -; CDR3aa: CASSELTDTSLTDTQYF; CDR3nt: TGCGCCAGCAGTGAGCTTACGGACACGTCCCTCACAGATACGCAGTATTTT
len: 14; abundance: once; j_gene: TRBJ2-1; v_gene: TRBV5-1; d_gene: TRBD1; CDR3aa: CASSSTTGANEQFF; CDR3nt: TGCGCCAGCAGCAGCACGACAGGGGCGAATGAGCAGTTCTTC
len: 13; abundance: -; j_gene: TRBJ1-5; v_gene: TRBV6-5; d_gene: -; CDR3aa: CASSTFGVPPQHF; CDR3nt: TGTGCCAGCAGCACATTCGGTGTTCCGCCCCAGCATTTT
len: 17; abundance: -; j_gene: TRBJ2-7; v_gene: TRBV7-9; d_gene: TRBD1; CDR3aa: CASSHFGGGQGHREQYF; CDR3nt: TGTGCCAGCAGCCACTTCGGGGGGGGACAGGGGCATCGAGAGCAGTACTTC
len: 14; abundance: -; j_gene: TRBJ1-4; v_gene: TRBV5-6; d_gene: -; CDR3aa: CASSLWGAREKLFF; CDR3nt: TGTGCCAGCAGCCTATGGGGGGCGAGGGAAAAACTGTTTTTT
len: 14; abundance: -; j_gene: TRBJ1-5; v_gene: TRBV18; d_gene: TRBD1; CDR3aa: CASSRDRGNQPQHF; CDR3nt: TGTGCCAGCTCAAGAGACAGGGGCAATCAGCCCCAGCATTTT
len: 13; abundance: -; j_gene: TRBJ2-1; v_gene: TRBV28; d_gene: -; CDR3aa: CASSPYTGSEQFF; CDR3nt: TGTGCCAGCAGTCCTTATACCGGCAGTGAGCAGTTCTTC
len: 19; abundance: -; j_gene: TRBJ1-3; v_gene: TRBV9; d_gene: -; CDR3aa: CASSAFRRDPGSSGNTIYF; CDR3nt: TGTGCCAGCAGCGCCTTCAGGAGGGACCCGGGGAGCTCTGGAAACACCATATATTTT
len: 15; abundance: -; j_gene: TRBJ2-1; v_gene: TRBV27; d_gene: -; CDR3aa: CASSFVLAGVNEQFF; CDR3nt: TGTGCCAGCAGTTTCGTATTGGCTGGGGTCAATGAGCAGTTCTTC
len: 15; abundance: -; j_gene: TRBJ2-1; v_gene: TRBV5-1; d_gene: TRBD1; CDR3aa: CASSVDRDLYNEQFF; CDR3nt: TGCGCCAGCAGCGTGGACAGGGACCTCTACAATGAGCAGTTCTTC
len: 14; abundance: -; j_gene: TRBJ2-5; v_gene: TRBV2; d_gene: TRBD2; CDR3aa: CASQTGLAGETQYF; CDR3nt: TGTGCCTCCCAAACGGGACTAGCGGGAGAGACCCAGTACTTC
len: 17; abundance: -; j_gene: TRBJ2-1; v_gene: TRBV6-1; d_gene: -; CDR3aa: CASSDGISRLLPREQFF; CDR3nt: TGTGCCAGCAGTGATGGAATTTCGCGGCTCCTTCCGAGGGAGCAGTTCTTC
len: 14; abundance: -; j_gene: TRBJ1-1; v_gene: TRBV27; d_gene: -; CDR3aa: CASSFGRVNTEAFF; CDR3nt: TGTGCCAGCAGTTTCGGCAGGGTGAACACTGAAGCTTTCTTT
len: 13; abundance: once; j_gene: TRBJ2-5; v_gene: TRBV10-3; d_gene: -; CDR3aa: CAISDLAQETQYF; CDR3nt: TGTGCCATCAGTGACCTAGCCCAAGAGACCCAGTACTTC
len: 15; abundance: -; j_gene: TRBJ2-7; v_gene: TRBV5-6; d_gene: TRBD2; CDR3aa: CASSSPERGTYEQYF; CDR3nt: TGTGCCAGCAGCTCGCCGGAGCGGGGTACCTACGAGCAGTACTTC
len: 13; abundance: -; j_gene: TRBJ2-3; v_gene: TRBV5-1; d_gene: -; CDR3aa: CASSFRGTDTQYF; CDR3nt: TGCGCCAGCAGCTTCAGGGGTACAGATACGCAGTATTTT
len: 14; abundance: once; j_gene: TRBJ2-7; v_gene: TRBV4-2; d_gene: -; CDR3aa: CASSQVRGHYEQYF; CDR3nt: TGTGCCAGCAGCCAAGTGCGCGGCCACTACGAGCAGTACTTC
len: 15; abundance: -; j_gene: TRBJ1-3; v_gene: TRBV28; d_gene: TRBD1; CDR3aa: CASLHYRGSGNTIYF; CDR3nt: TGTGCCAGCCTTCACTACAGGGGTTCAGGAAACACCATATATTTT
len: 15; abundance: -; j_gene: TRBJ2-5; v_gene: TRBV9; d_gene: -; CDR3aa: CASSVGLVPMETQYF; CDR3nt: TGTGCCAGCAGCGTAGGACTAGTCCCGATGGAGACCCAGTACTTC
len: 14; abundance: -; j_gene: TRBJ1-1; v_gene: TRBV30; d_gene: -; CDR3aa: CAWRPGRLNTEAFF; CDR3nt: TGTGCCTGGAGACCGGGACGGTTGAACACTGAAGCTTTCTTT
len: 14; abundance: -; j_gene: TRBJ2-1; v_gene: TRBV5-1; d_gene: -; CDR3aa: CASSFSPGGNEQFF; CDR3nt: TGCGCCAGCAGCTTTTCCCCCGGGGGTAATGAGCAGTTCTTC
len: 15; abundance: -; j_gene: TRBJ1-5; v_gene: TRBV2; d_gene: -; CDR3aa: CASRQGGGPNQPQHF; CDR3nt: TGTGCCAGCAGGCAGGGTGGAGGGCCCAATCAGCCCCAGCATTTT
len: 14; abundance: -; j_gene: TRBJ1-3; v_gene: TRBV2; d_gene: -; CDR3aa: CASSDRAAGDTIYF; CDR3nt: TGTGCCAGCAGTGACAGGGCAGCGGGTGACACCATATATTTT
len: 15; abundance: -; j_gene: TRBJ2-5; v_gene: TRBV4-2; d_gene: -; CDR3aa: CASSPPGQRDETQYF; CDR3nt: TGTGCCAGCAGCCCTCCGGGACAAAGGGACGAGACCCAGTACTTC
len: 13; abundance: once; j_gene: TRBJ2-3; v_gene: TRBV30; d_gene: -; CDR3aa: CAWSARGADTQYF; CDR3nt: TGTGCCTGGAGTGCCAGGGGAGCAGATACGCAGTATTTT
len: 13; abundance: -; j_gene: TRBJ1-2; v_gene: TRBV30; d_gene: -; CDR3aa: CAWSVRAGDGYTF; CDR3nt: TGTGCCTGGAGTGTACGCGCGGGAGATGGCTACACCTTC
len: 16; abundance: -; j_gene: TRBJ2-5; v_gene: TRBV11-2; d_gene: -; CDR3aa: CASSLEPPSGSETQYF; CDR3nt: TGTGCCAGCAGCTTAGAGCCCCCCTCCGGGAGCGAGACCCAGTACTTC
len: 17; abundance: -; j_gene: TRBJ2-1; v_gene: TRBV27; d_gene: -; CDR3aa: CASSSLPPTFPYNEQFF; CDR3nt: TGTGCCAGCAGTTCCCTCCCCCCGACATTTCCCTACAATGAGCAGTTCTTC
len: 16; abundance: -; j_gene: TRBJ1-2; v_gene: TRBV19; d_gene: -; CDR3aa: CASSTGVRDFGHGYTF; CDR3nt: TGTGCCAGTAGTACAGGGGTTAGGGATTTCGGCCATGGCTACACCTTC
len: 14; abundance: -; j_gene: TRBJ2-7; v_gene: TRBV10-3; d_gene: TRBD1; CDR3aa: CAISEDRGHNEQYF; CDR3nt: TGTGCCATCAGTGAGGACAGGGGGCATAACGAGCAGTACTTC
len: 15; abundance: -; j_gene: TRBJ1-2; v_gene: TRBV18; d_gene: -; CDR3aa: CASSPRTAANYGDTF; CDR3nt: TGTGCCAGCTCACCTCGGACAGCAGCTAACTATGGCGACACCTTC
len: 14; abundance: -; j_gene: TRBJ1-2; v_gene: TRBV10-3; d_gene: TRBD1; CDR3aa: CAIRTTGTEYGYTF; CDR3nt: TGTGCCATAAGAACAACCGGGACAGAATATGGCTACACCTTC
len: 15; abundance: -; j_gene: TRBJ2-2; v_gene: TRBV9; d_gene: -; CDR3aa: CASSVGATDTGELFF; CDR3nt: TGTGCCAGCAGCGTAGGGGCTACCGACACCGGGGAGCTGTTTTTT
len: 14; abundance: -; j_gene: TRBJ2-3; v_gene: TRBV2; d_gene: TRBD2; CDR3aa: CASERGLITDTQYF; CDR3nt: TGTGCCAGCGAGCGGGGGCTAATCACAGATACGCAGTATTTT
len: 15; abundance: once; j_gene: TRBJ2-5; v_gene: TRBV25-1; d_gene: TRBD2; CDR3aa: CASIGTSGAKETQYF; CDR3nt: TGTGCCAGCATAGGGACTAGCGGGGCCAAGGAGACCCAGTACTTC
len: 14; abundance: -; j_gene: TRBJ1-1; v_gene: TRBV5-6; d_gene: -; CDR3aa: CASSLAGQGSEAFF; CDR3nt: TGTGCCAGCAGCTTGGCCGGGCAGGGCTCTGAAGCTTTCTTT
len: 12; abundance: -; j_gene: TRBJ2-7; v_gene: TRBV30; d_gene: TRBD1; CDR3aa: CAWSRDRAEQYF; CDR3nt: TGTGCCTGGAGTAGGGACAGGGCCGAGCAGTACTTC
len: 14; abundance: once; j_gene: TRBJ1-1; v_gene: TRBV29-1; d_gene: -; CDR3aa: CSVELGLGNTEAFF; CDR3nt: TGCAGCGTTGAACTTGGGTTAGGAAACACTGAAGCTTTCTTT
len: 13; abundance: -; j_gene: TRBJ2-5; v_gene: TRBV6-6; d_gene: TRBD1; CDR3aa: CASSYRGLETQYF; CDR3nt: TGTGCCAGCAGCTACAGGGGGCTTGAGACCCAGTACTTC
len: 15; abundance: once; j_gene: TRBJ2-5; v_gene: TRBV29-1; d_gene: -; CDR3aa: CSVRPTGRRGETQYF; CDR3nt: TGCAGCGTTAGGCCTACCGGGAGAAGGGGAGAGACCCAGTACTTC
len: 15; abundance: -; j_gene: TRBJ1-1; v_gene: TRBV18; d_gene: -; CDR3aa: CASSPRETDFTEAFF; CDR3nt: TGTGCCAGCTCACCACGGGAAACCGACTTTACTGAAGCTTTCTTT
len: 14; abundance: -; j_gene: TRBJ2-7; v_gene: TRBV6-5; d_gene: TRBD1; CDR3aa: CASSGTTGGFEQYF; CDR3nt: TGTGCCAGCAGTGGAACGACAGGGGGTTTCGAGCAGTACTTC
len: 15; abundance: -; j_gene: TRBJ2-7; v_gene: TRBV5-1; d_gene: TRBD2; CDR3aa: CASSLGAGLSYEQYF; CDR3nt: TGCGCCAGCAGCTTGGGAGCGGGACTCTCCTACGAGCAGTACTTC